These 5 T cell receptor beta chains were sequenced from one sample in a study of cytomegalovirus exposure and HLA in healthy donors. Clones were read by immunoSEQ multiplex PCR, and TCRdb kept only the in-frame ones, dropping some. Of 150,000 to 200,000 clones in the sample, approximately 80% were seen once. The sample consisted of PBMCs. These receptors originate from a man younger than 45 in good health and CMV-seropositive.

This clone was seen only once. This CDR3 reads CASSLGTGDGYGYTF. CDR3 DNA: TGCGCCAGCAGCCTTGGGACAGGGGACGGCTATGGCTACACCTTC. This chain links TRBV4-1 with TRBJ1-2, with TRBD1 matching over 10 bases. Unmatched junction bases numbered 6, after V lost 4 bases and J lost 4 bases. The CDR3 covers 15 residues. Germline CDR1 is MGHRA and CDR2 is YSYEKL.

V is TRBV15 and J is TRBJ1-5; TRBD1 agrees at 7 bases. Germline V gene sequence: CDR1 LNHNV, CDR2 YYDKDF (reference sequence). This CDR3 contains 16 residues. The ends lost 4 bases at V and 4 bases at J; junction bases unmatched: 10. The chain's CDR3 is CATSKGADFPNQPQHF. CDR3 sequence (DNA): TGTGCCACCAGCAAGGGGGCGGATTTTCCAAATCAGCCCCAGCATTTT.

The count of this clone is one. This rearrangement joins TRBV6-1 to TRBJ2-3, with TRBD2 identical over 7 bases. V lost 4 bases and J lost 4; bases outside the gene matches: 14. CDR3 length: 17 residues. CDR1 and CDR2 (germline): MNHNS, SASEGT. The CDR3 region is CASSVRSGTLGADTQYF. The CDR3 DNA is TGTGCCAGCAGTGTAAGAAGCGGGACTCTCGGCGCAGATACGCAGTATTTT.

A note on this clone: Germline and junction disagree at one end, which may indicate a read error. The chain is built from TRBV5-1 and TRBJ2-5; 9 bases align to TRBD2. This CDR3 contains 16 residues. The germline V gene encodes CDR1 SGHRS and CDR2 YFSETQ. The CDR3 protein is CASSPGLASPQGTQYF. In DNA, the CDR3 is TGCGCCAGCAGCCCAGGACTAGCGTCTCCCCAAGGGACCCAGTACTTC.

CDR3 nucleotides: TGTGCCAGCAGCCTAGGAGGGGGCTCAGATACGCAGTATTTT. Protein: CASSLGGGSDTQYF. The rearrangement links TRBV7-9 to TRBJ2-3, with D maybe TRBD1 (7 bases). The V end lost 5 bases, the J end lost 4 bases, and 13 bases lay between the germline ends. The CDR3 sequence is 14 residues long. CDR1 and CDR2 from the germline V gene are SEHNR and FQNEAQ (reference sequence).